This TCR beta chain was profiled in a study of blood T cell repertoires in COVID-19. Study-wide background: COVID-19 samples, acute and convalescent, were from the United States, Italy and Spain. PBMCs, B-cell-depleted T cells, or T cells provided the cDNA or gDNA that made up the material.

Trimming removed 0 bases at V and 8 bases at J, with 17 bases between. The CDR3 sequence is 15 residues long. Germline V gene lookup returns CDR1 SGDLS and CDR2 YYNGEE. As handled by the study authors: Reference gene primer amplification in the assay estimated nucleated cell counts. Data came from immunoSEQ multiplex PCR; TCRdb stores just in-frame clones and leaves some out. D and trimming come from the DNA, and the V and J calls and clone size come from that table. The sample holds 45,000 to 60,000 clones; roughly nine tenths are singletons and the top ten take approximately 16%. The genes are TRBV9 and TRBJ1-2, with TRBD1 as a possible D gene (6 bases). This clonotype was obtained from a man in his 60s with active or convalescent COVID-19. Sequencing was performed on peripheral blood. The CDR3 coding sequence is TGTGCCAGCAGCGTAGGAAGCAGGGGCCTGGGAGGCTACACCTTC. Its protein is CASSVGSRGLGGYTF.